This T cell receptor beta chain was recorded in a study of tumor-infiltrating lymphocytes in oesophageal squamous cell carcinoma (dated by TCRdb to about 2016). From a lookup of the germline V gene, CDR1 and CDR2 are MDHEN and SYDVKM. Including the terminal cysteine and phenylalanine, the CDR3 comprises 17 residues. Left in the record is the CDR3 DNA by itself, 51 bases read in frame from the first base. Ends trimmed: V by 6 bases, J by 7 bases; bases unmatched to a gene: 11. Receptor libraries were prepared by PCR. TCRdb shows the sequencer as Illumina HiSeq 2000. Through fastp at Q25 and MiXCR, TCRdb rebuilt clones from the public reads, retaining in-frame beta chains. Entries that share a CDR3 protein sequence are merged under the most common genes and DNA. The sample table records about 12,000 distinct CDR3 sequences; roughly three fifths of these occur just once. The biggest ten clones account for 30% to 35% of the sample.

Notes on this clonotype: The antigen it recognizes is unknown. One base away there is no much larger clone; base qualities are not given.

The receptor chain draws on TRBV28 and TRBJ2-3, with 15 central nucleotides matching TRBD2. This clonotype was obtained from a female donor with esophageal squamous cell carcinoma. The material sequenced was esophageal tumor tissue. The DNA reads as follows: TGTGCCAGCAGCCATCCCAGAGGACTAGCGGGAGGGTATACGCAGTATTTT. Its translation is CASSHPRGLAGGYTQYF. Where the CDR3 stops, the reference TRBV28 and TRBJ2-3 genes take over; the full variable domain is DVKVTQSSRYLVKRTGEKVFLECVQDMDHENMFWYRQDPGLGLRLIYFSYDVKMKEKGDIPEGYSVSREKKERFSLILESASTNQTSMYLCASSHPRGLAGGYTQYFGPGTRLTVL.